This note documents a single T cell receptor (beta chain) sequence. These data belong to a study of control samples from healthy donors and cancer patients. Germline trimming cut 4 bases from V and 7 bases from J; bases unmatched to any gene: 8. In germline, CDR1 is SGHTA, CDR2 FQGTGA. The CDR3 runs 14 residues. Profiling relied on immunoSEQ multiplex PCR, and the TCRdb table lists in-frame clones only, not all of them. The table lists about 70,000 clones, 75% to 90% of them singletons, with approximately 30% in the top ten. The chain combines TRBV7-3 with TRBJ2-5, with TRBD2 identical over 8 bases. Sequenced sample: blood. The receptor was derived from a man in his forties or fifties in good health. The CDR3 region is CASSSVAGSMTQYF. DNA for the CDR3: TGTGCCAGCAGCTCGGTAGCGGGGTCAATGACCCAGTACTTC. The full variable domain, its missing parts supplied by reference TRBV7-3 and TRBJ2-5, is GAGVSQTPSNKVTEKGKYVELRCDPISGHTALYWYRQSLGQGPEFLIYFQGTGAADDSGLPNDRFFAVRPEGSVSTLKIQRTERGDSAVYLCASSSVAGSMTQYFGPGTRLLVL.